This record concerns one TCR beta chain sequence. This could be a read error, since a much larger clone is one nucleotide away. This specimen comes from a study of blood T cells in healthy people across ages. Next came a second PCR, run for 7 to 11 cycles, which used a sample-barcoded 5' primer along with a J-beta primer mix. TCRdb recomputed calls from the 5' RACE reads with MiXCR, one row per CDR3 protein. Of roughly 1.9 million distinct CDR3 sequences in the sample, around 42% were seen once. V was trimmed by 7 bases and J by 0 bases, leaving 17 bases between them. The germline gives CDR1 SGHRS, CDR2 YFSETQ. The CDR3 runs 17 residues.

The sample consisted of blood. This receptor was taken from a human donor in good health. This chain uses TRBV5-1 with TRBJ2-6, with D possibly being TRBD1 (6 bases). The CDR3 nucleotides read TGCGCCAGCTCTCCAGGGGCAGGTCTCTCTGGGGCCAACGTCCTGACTTTC. Encoded protein: CASSPGAGLSGANVLTF.